The clone carrying this T cell receptor (beta chain) was counted ten times or more. Its antigen is not identified. These data originate in a study of T-cell reconstitution after alpha-beta-depleted transplantation in children. Study findings and constraints: One year after transplant, T-cell counts and diversity came mostly from newly produced T cells. High day-60 TCRbeta diversity in some patients came from surviving recipient T cells and thymic progenitors. Reportedly, alpha-beta T cells present about two months post-transplant originated from several hundred expanded clones of graft origin.

Construction of the TCRbeta library involved unique molecular identifiers. TCRdb reprocessed the PCR reads with MiXCR, giving one entry per CDR3 protein. The sample consists of a few hundred thousand distinct CDR3 sequences, over 10% of them appearing once. Losses at the gene ends were 5 bases for V and 2 bases for J; bases not matched to a gene: 4. The CDR3 runs 14 residues. Germline CDR1 and CDR2: SGHRS and YFSETQ. Sequencing was performed on PBMCs, mostly from graft donor cells, taken 360 days after TCRalphabeta/CD19-depleted stem cell transplant. This rearrangement joins TRBV5-1 to TRBJ2-1; 7 bases line up with TRBD2. This TCR derives from a male patient younger than 18 who had a stem cell transplant for acute myeloid leukemia, so the T cells may come from the graft donor. The CDR3 sequence is CASSGGGTYNEQFF. As DNA, the CDR3 is TGCGCCAGCAGTGGGGGGGGTACCTACAATGAGCAGTTCTTC.